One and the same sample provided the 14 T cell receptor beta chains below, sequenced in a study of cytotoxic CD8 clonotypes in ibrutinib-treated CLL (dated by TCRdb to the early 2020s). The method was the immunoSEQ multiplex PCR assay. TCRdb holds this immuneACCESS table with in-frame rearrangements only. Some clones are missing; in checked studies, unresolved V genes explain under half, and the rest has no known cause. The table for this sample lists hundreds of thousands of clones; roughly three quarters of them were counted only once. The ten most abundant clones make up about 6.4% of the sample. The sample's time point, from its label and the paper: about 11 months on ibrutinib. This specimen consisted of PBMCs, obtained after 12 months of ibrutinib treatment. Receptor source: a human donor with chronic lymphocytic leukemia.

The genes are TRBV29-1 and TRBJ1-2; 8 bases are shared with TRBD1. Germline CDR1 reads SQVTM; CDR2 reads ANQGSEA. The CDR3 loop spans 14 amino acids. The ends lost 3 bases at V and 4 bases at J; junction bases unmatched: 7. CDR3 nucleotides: TGCAGCGTTGAGGAACGACAGGGGAGCTATGGCTACACCTTC. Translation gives CSVEERQGSYGYTF.

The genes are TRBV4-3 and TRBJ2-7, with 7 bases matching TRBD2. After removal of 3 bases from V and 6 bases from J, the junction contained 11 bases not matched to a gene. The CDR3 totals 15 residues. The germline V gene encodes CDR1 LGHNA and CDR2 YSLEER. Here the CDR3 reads CASSQAGLEMGEQYF. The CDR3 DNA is TGCGCCAGCAGCCAGGCAGGACTAGAGATGGGCGAGCAGTACTTC.

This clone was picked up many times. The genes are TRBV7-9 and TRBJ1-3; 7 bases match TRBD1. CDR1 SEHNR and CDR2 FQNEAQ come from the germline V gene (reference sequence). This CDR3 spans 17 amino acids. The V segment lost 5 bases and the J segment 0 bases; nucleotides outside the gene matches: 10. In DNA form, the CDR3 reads TGTGCCAGCAGCCGGAGGGGGCTCGGGGGCTCTGGAAACACCATATATTTT. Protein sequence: CASSRRGLGGSGNTIYF.

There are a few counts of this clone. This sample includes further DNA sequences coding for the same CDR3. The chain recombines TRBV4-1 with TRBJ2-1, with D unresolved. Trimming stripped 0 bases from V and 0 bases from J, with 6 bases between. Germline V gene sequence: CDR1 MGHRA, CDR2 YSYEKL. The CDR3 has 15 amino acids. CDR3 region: CASSQDRFSYNEQFF. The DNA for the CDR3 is TGCGCCAGCAGCCAAGACAGATTCTCCTACAATGAGCAGTTCTTC.

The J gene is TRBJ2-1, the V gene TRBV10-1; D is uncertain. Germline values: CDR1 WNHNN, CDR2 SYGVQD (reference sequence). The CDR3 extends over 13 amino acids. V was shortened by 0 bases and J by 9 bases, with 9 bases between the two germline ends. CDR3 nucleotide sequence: TGCGCCAGCAGTGAGTCCATGGCAGGTGAGCAGTTCTTC. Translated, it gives CASSESMAGEQFF.

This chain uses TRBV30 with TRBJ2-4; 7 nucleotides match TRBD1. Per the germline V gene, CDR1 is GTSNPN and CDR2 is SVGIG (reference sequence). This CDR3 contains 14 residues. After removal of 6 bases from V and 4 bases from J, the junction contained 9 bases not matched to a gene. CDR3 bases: TGTGCCTGTCACCATCGGGACAGTAAAAACATTCAGTACTTC. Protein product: CACHHRDSKNIQYF. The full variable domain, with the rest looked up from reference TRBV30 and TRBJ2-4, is SQTIHQWPATLVQPVGSPLSLECTVEGTSNPNLYWYRQAAGRGLQLLFYSVGIGQISSEVPQNLSASRPQDRQFILSSKKLLLSDSGFYLCACHHRDSKNIQYFGAGTRLSVL.

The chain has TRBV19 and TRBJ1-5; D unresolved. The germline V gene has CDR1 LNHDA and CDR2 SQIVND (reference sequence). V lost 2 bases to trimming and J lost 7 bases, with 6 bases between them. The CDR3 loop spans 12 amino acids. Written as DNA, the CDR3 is TGTGCCAGTAGTATAATGGGACAGCCCCAGCATTTT. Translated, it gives CASSIMGQPQHF.

The CDR3 protein is CATSRDSAGGKETQYF. In DNA form, the CDR3 reads TGTGCCACCAGCAGAGATTCCGCAGGGGGCAAGGAGACCCAGTACTTC. The chain couples TRBV15 to TRBJ2-5, with 8 bases that match TRBD1. Trimming took 0 bases from V and 5 from J; bases not matched to a gene: 8. In germline, CDR1 is LNHNV, CDR2 YYDKDF (reference sequence). This CDR3 has 16 amino acids.

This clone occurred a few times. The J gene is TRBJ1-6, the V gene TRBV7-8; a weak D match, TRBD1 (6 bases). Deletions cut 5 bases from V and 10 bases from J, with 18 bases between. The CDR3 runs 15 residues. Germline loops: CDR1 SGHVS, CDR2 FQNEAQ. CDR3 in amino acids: CASSLVGGQGSPLHF. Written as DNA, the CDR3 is TGTGCCAGCAGCCTCGTGGGGGGGCAAGGCTCACCCCTCCACTTT.

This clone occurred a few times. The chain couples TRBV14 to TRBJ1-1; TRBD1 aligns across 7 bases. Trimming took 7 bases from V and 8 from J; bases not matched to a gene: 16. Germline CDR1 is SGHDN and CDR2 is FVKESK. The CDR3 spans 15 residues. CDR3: CASTSGQVWISEAFF. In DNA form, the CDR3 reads TGTGCCAGCACCTCCGGACAGGTTTGGATATCCGAAGCTTTCTTT.

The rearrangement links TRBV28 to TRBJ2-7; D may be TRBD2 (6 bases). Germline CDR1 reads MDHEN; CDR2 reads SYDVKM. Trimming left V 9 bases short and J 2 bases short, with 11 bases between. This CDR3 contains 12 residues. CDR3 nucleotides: TGTGCCAGTGGGGGGAGAACCTACGAGCAGTACTTC. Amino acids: CASGGRTYEQYF.

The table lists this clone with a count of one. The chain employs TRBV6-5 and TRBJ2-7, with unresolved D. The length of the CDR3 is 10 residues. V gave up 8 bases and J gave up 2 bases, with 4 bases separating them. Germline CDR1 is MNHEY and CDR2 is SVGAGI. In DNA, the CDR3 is TGTGCCAGCTCGCCCTACGAGCAGTACTTC. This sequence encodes CASSPYEQYF.

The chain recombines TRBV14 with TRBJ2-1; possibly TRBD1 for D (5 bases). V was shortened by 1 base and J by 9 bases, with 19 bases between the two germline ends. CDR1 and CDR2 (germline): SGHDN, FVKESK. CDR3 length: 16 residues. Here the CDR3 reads CASSQVFGARQGEQFF. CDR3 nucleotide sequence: TGTGCCAGCAGCCAAGTATTTGGGGCCCGGCAAGGTGAGCAGTTCTTC.

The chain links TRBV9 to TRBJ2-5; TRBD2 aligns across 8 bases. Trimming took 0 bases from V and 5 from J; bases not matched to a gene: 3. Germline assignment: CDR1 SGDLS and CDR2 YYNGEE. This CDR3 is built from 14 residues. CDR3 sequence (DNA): TGTGCCAGCAGCGTAGACAGCGGGAGTGAGACCCAGTACTTC. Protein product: CASSVDSGSETQYF.